This T cell receptor beta chain is from a study of CD8 T cells in ankylosing spondylitis. The CDR3 totals 14 residues. V was clipped by 5 bases and J by 2 bases; unmatched bases: 5. Germline assignment: CDR1 SGHDT and CDR2 YYEEEE. Whole-study findings and limits: It appeared that ankylosing spondylitis blood was characterized by a TCR beta motif of fewer than ten highly homologous variants.

Points on this clonotype: What it binds is unknown.

Molecular-barcoded quantitative 5'-RACE produced these TCR beta libraries. TCRdb analysed the 5' RACE reads with MiXCR anew, one entry per CDR3 protein. The table has over 600,000 distinct CDR3 sequences, roughly 19% seen once. Sequencing was done on a sample of blood, either unsorted or a sorted T cell fraction (not recorded which). The receptor comes from a male donor with ankylosing spondylitis. The rearrangement joins TRBV5-6 to TRBJ2-3, with TRBD1 identical over 7 bases. The CDR3 loop reads CASSTGQTTDTQYF. The CDR3 DNA sequence: TGTGCCAGCAGTACGGGACAGACCACAGATACGCAGTATTTT.